The TCR beta chain described here comes from a study of blood T cells in healthy people across ages. With 0 bases clipped from V and 4 bases from J, the junction kept 3 bases outside the gene matches. Germline-derived CDR1 and CDR2 are GTSNPN and SVGIG (reference sequence). The CDR3 extends over 14 amino acids. A second about 6 to 11 cycle PCR used barcoded and J-beta primers. TCRdb fed the 5' RACE reads into MiXCR, producing one record per CDR3 protein. This sample yields more than 700,000 distinct CDR3 sequences, of which around 50% are seen a single time; around 18% belongs to the top ten. The specimen was blood. The clonotype originates from an elderly man in good health. The rearrangement links TRBV30 to TRBJ2-3; TRBD2 aligns across 8 bases. DNA of the CDR3: TGTGCCTGGAGTGTAGCGGGAGTAGCAGATACGCAGTATTTT. Its protein product is CAWSVAGVADTQYF.